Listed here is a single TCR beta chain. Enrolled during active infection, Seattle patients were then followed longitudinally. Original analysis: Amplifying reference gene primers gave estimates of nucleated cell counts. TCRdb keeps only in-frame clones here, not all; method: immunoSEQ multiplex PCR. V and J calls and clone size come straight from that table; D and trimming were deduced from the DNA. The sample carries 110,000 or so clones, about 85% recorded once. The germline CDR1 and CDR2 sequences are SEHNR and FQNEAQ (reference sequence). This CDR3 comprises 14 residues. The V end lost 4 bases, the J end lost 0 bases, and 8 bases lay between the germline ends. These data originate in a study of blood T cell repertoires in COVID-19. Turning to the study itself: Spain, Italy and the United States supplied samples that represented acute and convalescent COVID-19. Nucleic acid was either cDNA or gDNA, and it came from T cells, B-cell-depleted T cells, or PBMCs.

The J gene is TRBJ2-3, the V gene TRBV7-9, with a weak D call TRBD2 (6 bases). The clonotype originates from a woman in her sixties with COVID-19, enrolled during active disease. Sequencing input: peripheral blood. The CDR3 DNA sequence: TGTGCCAGCAGCTCGGCGGGGAGCACAGATACGCAGTATTTT. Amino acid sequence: CASSSAGSTDTQYF.